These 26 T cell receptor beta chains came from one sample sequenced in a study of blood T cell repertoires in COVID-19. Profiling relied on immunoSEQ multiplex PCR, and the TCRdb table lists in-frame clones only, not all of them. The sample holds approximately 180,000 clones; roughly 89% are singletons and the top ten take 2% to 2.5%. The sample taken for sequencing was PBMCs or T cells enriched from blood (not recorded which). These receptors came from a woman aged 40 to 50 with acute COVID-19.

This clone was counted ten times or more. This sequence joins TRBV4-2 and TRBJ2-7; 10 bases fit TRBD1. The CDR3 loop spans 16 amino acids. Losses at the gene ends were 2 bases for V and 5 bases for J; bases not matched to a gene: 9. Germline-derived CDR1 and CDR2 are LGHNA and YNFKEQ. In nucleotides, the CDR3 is TGTGCCAGCAGCCAAATGGGGACAGGGGTAAGGGACGAGCAGTACTTC. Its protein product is CASSQMGTGVRDEQYF.

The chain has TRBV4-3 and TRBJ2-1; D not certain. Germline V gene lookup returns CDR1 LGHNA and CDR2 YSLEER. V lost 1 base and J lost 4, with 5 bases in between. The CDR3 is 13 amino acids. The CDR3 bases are TGCGCCAGCAGCCAAGCCTCGTACAATGAGCAGTTCTTC. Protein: CASSQASYNEQFF.

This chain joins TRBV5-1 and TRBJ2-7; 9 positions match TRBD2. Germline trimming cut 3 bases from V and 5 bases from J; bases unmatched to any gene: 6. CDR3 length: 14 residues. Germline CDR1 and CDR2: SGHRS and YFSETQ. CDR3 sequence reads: CASSSGAGGHEQYF. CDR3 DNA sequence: TGCGCCAGCAGCTCTGGAGCGGGGGGACACGAGCAGTACTTC.

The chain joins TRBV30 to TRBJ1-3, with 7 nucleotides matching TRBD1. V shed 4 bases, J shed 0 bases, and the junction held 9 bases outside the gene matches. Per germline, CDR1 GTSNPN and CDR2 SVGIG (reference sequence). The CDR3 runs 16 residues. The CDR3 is CAWNGDSSHSGNTIYF. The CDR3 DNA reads TGTGCCTGGAACGGGGACAGCAGCCACTCTGGAAACACCATATATTTT.

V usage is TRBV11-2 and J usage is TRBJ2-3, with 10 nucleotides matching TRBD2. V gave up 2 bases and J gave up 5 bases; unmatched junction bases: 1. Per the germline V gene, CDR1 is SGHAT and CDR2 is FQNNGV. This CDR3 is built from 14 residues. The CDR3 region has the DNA TGTGCCAGCAGCTTATCTAGCGGGGGAGATACGCAGTATTTT. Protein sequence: CASSLSSGGDTQYF.

This CDR3 is CASSLPSSATGELFF. CDR3 DNA sequence: TGTGCCAGCAGCCTTCCCTCTTCCGCGACCGGGGAGCTGTTTTTT. The V call is TRBV11-2, the J call TRBJ2-2; D gene unclear. This CDR3 comprises 15 residues. Germline V lookup: CDR1 SGHAT, CDR2 FQNNGV. Between the trimmed V and J ends, which lost 5 bases and 5 bases, there was a span of 15 bases.

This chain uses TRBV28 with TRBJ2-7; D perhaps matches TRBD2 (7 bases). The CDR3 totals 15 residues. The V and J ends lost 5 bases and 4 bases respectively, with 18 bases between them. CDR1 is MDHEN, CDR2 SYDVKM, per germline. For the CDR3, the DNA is TGTGCCAGCAGTAAACATGGCGGGGGCCAATACGAGCAGTACTTC. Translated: CASSKHGGGQYEQYF.

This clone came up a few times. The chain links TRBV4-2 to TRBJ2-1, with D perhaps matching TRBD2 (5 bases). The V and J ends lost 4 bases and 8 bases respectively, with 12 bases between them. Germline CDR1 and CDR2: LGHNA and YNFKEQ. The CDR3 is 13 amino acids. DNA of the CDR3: TGTGCCAGCAGCCTGACCAGCGGAGATGAGCAGTTCTTC. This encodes CASSLTSGDEQFF.

CDR3 DNA sequence: TGTGCCAGCAGCCGGGACATAGCCCCCGAGGTGCCCCTCCACTTT. Its translation: CASSRDIAPEVPLHF. The chain uses TRBV3-1 (or the pseudogene TRBV3-2) and TRBJ1-6, with a possible D match to TRBD1 (6 bases). Germline V lookup: CDR1 LGHDT, CDR2 YNNKEL (reference sequence). V dropped 4 bases and J dropped 13 bases, with 20 bases sitting between them. CDR3 length: 15 residues.

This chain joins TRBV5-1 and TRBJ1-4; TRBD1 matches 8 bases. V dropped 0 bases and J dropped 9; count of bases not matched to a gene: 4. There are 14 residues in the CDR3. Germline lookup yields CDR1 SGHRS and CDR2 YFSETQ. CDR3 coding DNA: TGCGCCAGCAGCTTGGGGACAGGGACCCAAAAACTGTTTTTT. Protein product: CASSLGTGTQKLFF.

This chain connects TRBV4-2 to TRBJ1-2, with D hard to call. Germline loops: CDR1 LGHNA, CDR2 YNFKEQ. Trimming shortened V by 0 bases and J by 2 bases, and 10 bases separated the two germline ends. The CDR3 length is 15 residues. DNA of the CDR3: TGTGCCAGCAGCCAAGAAGAGGAGCCCAACTATGGCTACACCTTC. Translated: CASSQEEEPNYGYTF.

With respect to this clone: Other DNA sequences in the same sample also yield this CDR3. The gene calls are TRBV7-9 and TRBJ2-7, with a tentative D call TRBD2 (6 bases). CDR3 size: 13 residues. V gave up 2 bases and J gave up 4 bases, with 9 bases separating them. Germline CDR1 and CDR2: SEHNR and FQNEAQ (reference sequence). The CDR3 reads CASSLPSEYEQYF. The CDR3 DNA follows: TGTGCCAGCAGCTTACCTAGCGAATACGAGCAGTACTTC. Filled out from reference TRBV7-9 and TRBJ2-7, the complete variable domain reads DTGVSQNPRHKITKRGQNVTFRCDPISEHNRLYWYRQTLGQGPEFLTYFQNEAQLEKSRLLSDRFSAERPKGSFSTLEIQRTEQGDSAMYLCASSLPSEYEQYFGPGTRLTVT.

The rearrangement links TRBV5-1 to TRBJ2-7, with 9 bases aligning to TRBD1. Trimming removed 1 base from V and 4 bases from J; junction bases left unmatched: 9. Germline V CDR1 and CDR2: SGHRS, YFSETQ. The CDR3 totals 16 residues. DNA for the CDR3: TGCGCCAGCAGCTTGTTAGGACAGGGGATAGGTTACGAGCAGTACTTC. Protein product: CASSLLGQGIGYEQYF.

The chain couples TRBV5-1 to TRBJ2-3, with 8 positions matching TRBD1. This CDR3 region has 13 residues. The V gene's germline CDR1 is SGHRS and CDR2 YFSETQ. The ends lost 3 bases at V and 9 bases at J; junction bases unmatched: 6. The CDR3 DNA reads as TGCGCCAGCAGCTCGTATCAGGGGGCAACGCAGTATTTT. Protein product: CASSSYQGATQYF. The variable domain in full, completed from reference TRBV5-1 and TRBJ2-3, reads KAGVTQTPRYLIKTRGQQVTLSCSPISGHRSVSWYQQTPGQGLQFLFEYFSETQRNKGNFPGRFSGRQFSNSRSEMNVSTLELGDSALYLCASSSYQGATQYFGPGTRLTVL.

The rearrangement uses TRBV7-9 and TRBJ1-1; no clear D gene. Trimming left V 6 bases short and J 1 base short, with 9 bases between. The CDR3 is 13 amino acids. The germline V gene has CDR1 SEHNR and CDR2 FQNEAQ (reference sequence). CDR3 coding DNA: TGTGCCAGCAGGAGTACAGCGAACACTGAAGCTTTCTTT. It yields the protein CASRSTANTEAFF. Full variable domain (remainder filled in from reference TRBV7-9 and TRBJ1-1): DTGVSQNPRHKITKRGQNVTFRCDPISEHNRLYWYRQTLGQGPEFLTYFQNEAQLEKSRLLSDRFSAERPKGSFSTLEIQRTEQGDSAMYLCASRSTANTEAFFGQGTRLTVV.

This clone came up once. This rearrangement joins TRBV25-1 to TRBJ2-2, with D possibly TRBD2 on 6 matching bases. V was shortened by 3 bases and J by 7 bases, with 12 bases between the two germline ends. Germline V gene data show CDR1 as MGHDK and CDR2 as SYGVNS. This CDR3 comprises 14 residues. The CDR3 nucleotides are TGTGCCAGCAGTGATCGACTAGAGGGCGGGGAGCTGTTTTTT. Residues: CASSDRLEGGELFF.

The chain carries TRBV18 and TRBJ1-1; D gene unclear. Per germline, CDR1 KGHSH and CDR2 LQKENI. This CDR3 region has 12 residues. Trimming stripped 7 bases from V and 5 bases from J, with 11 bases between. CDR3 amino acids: CASFIRYTEAFF. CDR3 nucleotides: TGTGCCAGCTTCATCAGGTATACTGAAGCTTTCTTT.

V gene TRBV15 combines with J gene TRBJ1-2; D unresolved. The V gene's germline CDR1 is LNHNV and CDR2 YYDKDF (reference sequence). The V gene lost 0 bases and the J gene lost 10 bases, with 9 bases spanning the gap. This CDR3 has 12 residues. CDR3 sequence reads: CATSRDFLYYTF. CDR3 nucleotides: TGTGCCACCAGCAGAGACTTTTTATACTACACCTTC.

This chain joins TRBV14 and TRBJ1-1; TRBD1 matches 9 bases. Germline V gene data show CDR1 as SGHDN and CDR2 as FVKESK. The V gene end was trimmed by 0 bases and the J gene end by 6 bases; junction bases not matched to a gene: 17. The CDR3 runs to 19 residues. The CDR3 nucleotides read TGTGCCAGCAGCCAAGAAGGGAGAGACAGGGGGTCCAGGTACCCTGAAGCTTTCTTT. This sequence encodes CASSQEGRDRGSRYPEAFF. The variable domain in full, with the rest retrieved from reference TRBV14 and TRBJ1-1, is EAGVTQFPSHSVIEKGQTVTLRCDPISGHDNLYWYRRVMGKEIKFLLHFVKESKQDESGMPNNRFLAERTGGTYSTLKVQPAELEDSGVYFCASSQEGRDRGSRYPEAFFGQGTRLTVV.

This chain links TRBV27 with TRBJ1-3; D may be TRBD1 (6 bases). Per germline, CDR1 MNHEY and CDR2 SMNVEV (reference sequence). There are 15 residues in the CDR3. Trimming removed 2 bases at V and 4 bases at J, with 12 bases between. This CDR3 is CASSLRAGVGNTIYF. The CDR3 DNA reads TGTGCCAGCAGTTTACGCGCAGGGGTGGGAAACACCATATATTTT.

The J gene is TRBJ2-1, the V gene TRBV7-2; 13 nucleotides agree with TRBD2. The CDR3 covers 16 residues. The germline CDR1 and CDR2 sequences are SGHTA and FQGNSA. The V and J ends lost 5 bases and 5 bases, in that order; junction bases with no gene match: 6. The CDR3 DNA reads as TGTGCCAGCAGCCCTGAGGGACTAGCGGGGAACAATGAGCAGTTCTTC. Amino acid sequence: CASSPEGLAGNNEQFF.

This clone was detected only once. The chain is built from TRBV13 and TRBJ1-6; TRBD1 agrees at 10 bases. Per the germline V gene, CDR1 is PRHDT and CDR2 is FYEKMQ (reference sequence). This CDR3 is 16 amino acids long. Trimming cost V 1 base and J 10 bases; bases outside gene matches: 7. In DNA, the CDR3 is TGTGCCAGCAGCTTAGAGGGGACAGGGGAGGAATCACCCCTCCACTTT. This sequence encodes CASSLEGTGEESPLHF.

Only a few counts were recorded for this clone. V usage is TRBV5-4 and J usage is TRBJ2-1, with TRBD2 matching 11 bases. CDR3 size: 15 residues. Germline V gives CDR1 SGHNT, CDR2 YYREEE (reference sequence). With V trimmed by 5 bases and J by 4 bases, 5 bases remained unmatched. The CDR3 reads CASRPGLAVYNEQFF. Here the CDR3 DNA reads TGTGCCAGCAGGCCGGGACTAGCGGTTTACAATGAGCAGTTCTTC. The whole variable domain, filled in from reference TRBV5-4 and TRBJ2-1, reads ETGVTQSPTHLIKTRGQQVTLRCSSQSGHNTVSWYQQALGQGPQFIFQYYREEENGRGNFPPRFSGLQFPNYSSELNVNALELDDSALYLCASRPGLAVYNEQFFGPGTRLTVL.

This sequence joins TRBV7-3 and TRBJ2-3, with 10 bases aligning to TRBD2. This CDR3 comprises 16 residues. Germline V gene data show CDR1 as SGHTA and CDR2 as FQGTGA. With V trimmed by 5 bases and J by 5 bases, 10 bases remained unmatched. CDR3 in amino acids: CASSARTSGGVDTQYF. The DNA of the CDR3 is TGTGCCAGCAGCGCCCGGACTAGCGGTGGGGTAGATACGCAGTATTTT. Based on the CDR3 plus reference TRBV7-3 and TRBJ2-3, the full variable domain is GAGVSQTPSNKVTEKGKYVELRCDPISGHTALYWYRQSLGQGPEFLIYFQGTGAADDSGLPNDRFFAVRPEGSVSTLKIQRTERGDSAVYLCASSARTSGGVDTQYFGPGTRLTVL.

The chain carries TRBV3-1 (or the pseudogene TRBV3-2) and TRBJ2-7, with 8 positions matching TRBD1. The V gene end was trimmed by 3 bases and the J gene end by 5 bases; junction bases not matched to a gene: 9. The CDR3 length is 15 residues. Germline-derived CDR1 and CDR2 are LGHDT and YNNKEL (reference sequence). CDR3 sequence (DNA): TGTGCCAGCAGCCAGGAAGGGGACAGGTCCAACGAGCAGTACTTC. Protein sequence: CASSQEGDRSNEQYF.

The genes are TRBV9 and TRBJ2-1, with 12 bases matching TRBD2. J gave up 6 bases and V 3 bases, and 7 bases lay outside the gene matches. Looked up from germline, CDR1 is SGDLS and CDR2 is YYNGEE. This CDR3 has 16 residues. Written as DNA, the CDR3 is TGTGCCAGCAGCGAAGTAGGACTAGCGGGGATCAATGAGCAGTTCTTC. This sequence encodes CASSEVGLAGINEQFF.